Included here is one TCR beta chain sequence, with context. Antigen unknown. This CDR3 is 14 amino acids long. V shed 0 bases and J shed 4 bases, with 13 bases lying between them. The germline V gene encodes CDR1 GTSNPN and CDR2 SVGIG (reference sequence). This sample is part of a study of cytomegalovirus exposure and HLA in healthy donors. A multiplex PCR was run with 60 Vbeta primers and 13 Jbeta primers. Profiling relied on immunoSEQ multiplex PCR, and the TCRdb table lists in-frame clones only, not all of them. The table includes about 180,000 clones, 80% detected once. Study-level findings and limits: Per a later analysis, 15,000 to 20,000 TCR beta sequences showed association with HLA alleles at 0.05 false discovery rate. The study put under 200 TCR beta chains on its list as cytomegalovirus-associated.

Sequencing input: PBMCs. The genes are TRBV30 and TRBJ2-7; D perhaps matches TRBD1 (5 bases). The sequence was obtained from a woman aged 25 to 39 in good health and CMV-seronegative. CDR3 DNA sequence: TGTGCCTGGAGTGTATACCCAAGGGGTTACGAGCAGTACTTC. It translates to CAWSVYPRGYEQYF.